These T cell receptor beta chains were read from a single sample in a study of cytomegalovirus exposure and HLA in healthy donors. The repertoire was sequenced with immunoSEQ multiplex PCR; TCRdb's copy has only in-frame clones and lacks some. The sample lists approximately 200,000 clones; over 70% were seen once. Sequenced input: PBMCs. These receptors all stem from a young woman in good health and CMV-seropositive. The CDR3 runs from the conserved cysteine through the conserved F or W. The order of the fields is V gene, J gene, D gene, clone size, CDR3 protein, CDR3 DNA. D genes are given only for firm matches. Not every row has a clone size; where given, it reads once, few, many or a size class.

TRBV5-1,TRBJ2-3,-,-,CASSLRTMATDTQYF,TGCGCCAGCAGCTTGAGGACTATGGCTACAGATACGCAGTATTTT
TRBV27,TRBJ1-1,TRBD1,-,CASSPDIDRGRAFF,TGTGCCAGCAGTCCAGATATCGACAGGGGACGGGCTTTCTTT
TRBV10-2,TRBJ1-1,-,-,CASSESRQENTEAFF,TGCGCCAGCAGTGAGTCGCGACAGGAGAACACTGAAGCTTTCTTT
TRBV5-1,TRBJ1-4,TRBD1,-,CASSSTSGTVNEKLFF,TGCGCCAGCAGCAGTACTTCCGGGACAGTCAATGAAAAACTGTTTTTT
TRBV18,TRBJ1-4,TRBD1,-,CASSRAEQGASNEKLFF,TGTGCCAGCTCACGAGCGGAGCAGGGGGCTTCTAATGAAAAACTGTTTTTT
TRBV6-1,TRBJ1-2,-,-,CASSDQGGLSGYTF,TGTGCCAGCAGTGACCAAGGGGGATTGAGCGGCTACACCTTC
TRBV7-2,TRBJ2-3,-,-,CASGLLGTDTQYF,TGTGCCAGCGGACTACTCGGCACAGATACGCAGTATTTT
TRBV6-1,TRBJ2-3,TRBD2,-,CASSRVAGGTDTQYF,TGTGCCAGCAGCCGAGTAGCGGGGGGCACAGATACGCAGTATTTT
TRBV30,TRBJ1-5,-,-,CAWRAMSNQPQHF,TGTGCCTGGAGAGCAATGAGCAATCAGCCCCAGCATTTT
TRBV11-2,TRBJ2-5,TRBD2,few,CASSPGLAGGLQYF,TGTGCCAGCAGCCCGGGACTAGCGGGGGGGCTCCAGTACTTC
TRBV19,TRBJ1-1,-,-,CASSQTRDTEAFF,TGTGCCAGTAGCCAAACCAGGGACACTGAAGCTTTCTTT
TRBV6-1,TRBJ1-5,TRBD1,-,CASSADRASNQPQHF,TGTGCCAGCAGTGCCGACAGGGCTAGCAATCAGCCCCAGCATTTT
TRBV6-6,TRBJ1-2,TRBD1,once,CASSPRDRGYGYTF,TGTGCCAGCAGTCCCCGGGACAGGGGCTATGGCTACACCTTC
TRBV11-2,TRBJ2-3,-,-,CASSSGVTDTQYF,TGTGCCAGCAGCTCCGGGGTGACAGATACGCAGTATTTT
TRBV7-3,TRBJ2-7,TRBD2,-,CASSQSGGAGEQYF,TGTGCCAGCAGCCAAAGCGGGGGGGCGGGGGAGCAGTACTTC
TRBV7-6,TRBJ1-4,-,-,CASSLQPPSRQGTNEKLFF,TGTGCCAGCAGCCTACAACCACCCTCTAGGCAGGGGACTAATGAAAAACTGTTTTTT
TRBV12-1,TRBJ1-6,-,-,CASSFGDRRSSYNSPLHF,TGTGCCAGCAGCTTTGGGGACAGAAGATCCTCCTATAATTCACCCCTCCACTTT
TRBV7-2,TRBJ1-2,TRBD1,once,CASSLTTGTGYGYTF,TGTGCCAGCAGCTTAACTACCGGGACAGGGTATGGCTACACCTTC
TRBV9,TRBJ2-3,TRBD2,-,CASSVQAGGHTDTQYF,TGTGCCAGCAGCGTACAAGCGGGGGGCCACACAGATACGCAGTATTTT
TRBV5-1,TRBJ2-3,TRBD2,-,CASSPIHSGGAPSTDTQYF,TGCGCCAGCAGCCCAATTCATAGCGGGGGGGCCCCTAGCACAGATACGCAGTATTTT
TRBV15,TRBJ2-1,-,-,CATSRDSNSYNEQFF,TGTGCCACCAGCAGAGATTCTAACAGCTACAATGAGCAGTTCTTC
TRBV4-3,TRBJ2-1,TRBD2,few,CASSHEPLRGGGEQFF,TGCGCCAGCAGCCACGAGCCGCTGCGGGGGGGCGGGGAGCAGTTCTTC
TRBV6-5,TRBJ2-1,TRBD1,-,CASREGGINEQFF,TGTGCCAGCAGGGAAGGGGGCATCAATGAGCAGTTCTTC
TRBV5-1,TRBJ2-7,-,-,CASSLDGTDPYEQYF,TGCGCCAGCAGCTTGGACGGGACTGACCCCTACGAGCAGTACTTC
TRBV30,TRBJ2-1,TRBD1,-,CAWARDSLNEQFF,TGTGCCTGGGCCCGGGACAGCTTAAATGAGCAGTTCTTC
TRBV5-1,TRBJ1-1,-,-,CASSLDGWAGMNTEAFF,TGCGCCAGCAGCTTGGACGGTTGGGCAGGGATGAACACTGAAGCTTTCTTT
TRBV29-1,TRBJ1-6,-,-,CSVVQGSEGSPLHF,TGCAGCGTTGTACAGGGTTCCGAGGGGTCACCCCTCCACTTT
TRBV6-6,TRBJ1-6,-,-,CASNSPGGAGGSPLHF,TGTGCCAGCAACTCCCCGGGGGGGGCGGGGGGATCACCCCTCCACTTT
TRBV11-2,TRBJ1-5,TRBD1,-,CASSRQGGNQPQHF,TGTGCCAGCAGCCGACAGGGGGGCAATCAGCCCCAGCATTTT
TRBV27,TRBJ1-2,-,once,CAKKNRTFYGYTF,TGTGCCAAGAAGAACAGAACCTTCTATGGCTACACCTTC
TRBV2,TRBJ2-3,-,-,CASRVGADTQYF,TGTGCCAGCAGGGTGGGAGCAGATACGCAGTATTTT
TRBV19,TRBJ2-5,-,-,CASSPGQETQYF,TGTGCCAGTAGCCCCGGCCAAGAGACCCAGTACTTC
TRBV10-3,TRBJ1-2,TRBD1,once,CAIRRTGGSNGYTF,TGTGCCATCAGGAGGACAGGGGGCTCTAATGGCTACACCTTC
TRBV7-9,TRBJ2-1,TRBD2,once,CASSLGGGGAREQFF,TGTGCCAGCAGCTTAGGCGGCGGGGGGGCGCGGGAGCAGTTCTTC
TRBV27,TRBJ2-2,-,-,CASSWATGELFF,TGTGCCAGCAGTTGGGCCACCGGGGAGCTGTTTTTT
TRBV4-2,TRBJ2-1,-,-,CASSQGGTYNEQFF,TGTGCCAGCAGCCAAGGCGGGACCTACAATGAGCAGTTCTTC
TRBV28,TRBJ2-1,TRBD2,-,CATGLEVNEQFF,TGTGCCACCGGACTAGAAGTTAATGAGCAGTTCTTC
TRBV5-1,TRBJ2-2,-,few,CASSFQGGTGELFF,TGCGCCAGCAGCTTTCAGGGGGGCACCGGGGAGCTGTTTTTT
TRBV28,TRBJ2-5,TRBD1,-,CASSSQATGGMETQYF,TGTGCCAGCAGTTCACAGGCGACAGGGGGCATGGAGACCCAGTACTTC
TRBV4-1,TRBJ2-1,-,-,CASRAGSEQFF,TGCGCCAGCAGGGCCGGGAGTGAGCAGTTCTTC
TRBV10-3,TRBJ1-2,TRBD1,-,CAISLRRQGDYGYTF,TGTGCCATCAGTCTTAGGCGACAGGGCGACTATGGCTACACCTTC
TRBV2,TRBJ2-4,TRBD2,-,CASSFREGNIQYF,TGTGCCAGCAGTTTCAGGGAGGGAAACATTCAGTACTTC
TRBV6-1,TRBJ1-1,-,-,CASSATNRDRTEAFF,TGTGCCAGCAGTGCCACTAACAGGGATAGGACTGAAGCTTTCTTT
TRBV6-1,TRBJ2-1,TRBD2,-,CASTAGEYNEQFF,TGTGCCAGCACAGCGGGGGAGTACAATGAGCAGTTCTTC
TRBV5-5,TRBJ2-4,TRBD1,-,CASRRAGTDLAKNIQYF,TGTGCCAGCAGGCGGGCCGGGACAGATTTAGCCAAAAACATTCAGTACTTC
TRBV5-1,TRBJ1-2,-,once,CASSTRSGTPHTGDGYTF,TGCGCCAGCAGCACTCGGTCGGGGACCCCTCACACGGGAGATGGCTACACCTTC
TRBV5-4,TRBJ2-3,TRBD2,-,CASSRGGPLGDTQYF,TGTGCCAGCAGCCGGGGGGGACCCCTGGGAGATACGCAGTATTTT
TRBV2,TRBJ2-2,-,-,CASSEERGKGRLTGELFF,TGTGCCAGCAGTGAAGAACGGGGGAAGGGACGGCTCACCGGGGAGCTGTTTTTT
TRBV6-5,TRBJ1-4,TRBD1,once,CASSYGQGGRNEKLFF,TGTGCCAGCAGTTATGGACAGGGGGGCCGAAATGAAAAACTGTTTTTT
TRBV4-1,TRBJ2-7,-,-,CASSLQVYHEQYF,TGCGCCAGCAGCCTACAGGTATACCACGAGCAGTACTTC
TRBV28,TRBJ1-4,-,-,CASRHQIGKVGSNEKLFF,TGTGCCAGCAGGCACCAAATCGGCAAGGTCGGGAGTAATGAAAAACTGTTTTTT
TRBV6-5,TRBJ1-2,-,few,CASSYSTRGNGYTF,TGTGCCAGCAGTTACTCGACCAGGGGAAATGGCTACACCTTC
TRBV5-4,TRBJ1-1,-,-,CASSWGGANTEAFF,TGTGCCAGCAGTTGGGGGGGTGCGAACACTGAAGCTTTCTTT
TRBV19,TRBJ2-7,-,-,CASRIGNRVSWEQYF,TGTGCCAGTAGGATAGGGAACAGGGTTTCTTGGGAGCAGTACTTC